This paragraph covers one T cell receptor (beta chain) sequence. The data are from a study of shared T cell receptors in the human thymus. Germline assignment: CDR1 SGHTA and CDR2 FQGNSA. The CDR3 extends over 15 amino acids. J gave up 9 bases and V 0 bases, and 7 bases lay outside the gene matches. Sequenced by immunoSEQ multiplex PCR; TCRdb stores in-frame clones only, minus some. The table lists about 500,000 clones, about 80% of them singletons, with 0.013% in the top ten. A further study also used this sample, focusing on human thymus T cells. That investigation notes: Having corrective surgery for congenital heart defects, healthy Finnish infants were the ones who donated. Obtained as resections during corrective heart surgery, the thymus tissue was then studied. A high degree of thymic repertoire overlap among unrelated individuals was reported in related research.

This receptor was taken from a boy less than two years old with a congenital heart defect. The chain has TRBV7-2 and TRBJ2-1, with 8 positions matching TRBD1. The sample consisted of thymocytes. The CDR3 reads CASSLANQGASEQFF. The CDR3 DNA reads TGTGCCAGCAGCTTAGCTAACCAGGGGGCGAGTGAGCAGTTCTTC.